This entry concerns a single T cell receptor beta chain. Its antigen is not yet known. Base qualities are not recorded, but no much larger clone differs from it by a single base. The immunoSEQ Assay, a bias-controlled multiplex PCR, was used to amplify TCRbeta CDR3 regions from genomic DNA. On the authors' methods: Nucleated cell counts per sample were estimated from amplification of reference gene primers within the assay. To quantify the absolute abundance of each unique TCRbeta CDR3 rearrangement, sequence reads were collapsed and filtered. For each sample, productive Simpson clonality was calculated by taking the square root of Simpson's diversity index across productive rearrangements. What TCRdb holds here is the immuneACCESS table cut down to in-frame rearrangements. Part of the clones is not present; checked against another copy, under half of the missing clones reflect an unresolved V gene, and the others are unexplained. The DNA was the basis for D and trimming; V, J and clone size are from that table. The table for this sample lists about 31,000 clones; approximately 86% of them were counted only once. The ten largest clones take up 7.9% of the sample.

The record originates from a study of blood T cell repertoires in COVID-19 (dated by TCRdb to the early 2020s). Context from the whole study: Samples covering the acute and convalescent phases of COVID-19 were provided by collaborators in the United States, Italy and Spain. The prospective study material was composed of cDNA or gDNA derived from T cells, B-cell-depleted T cells, or PBMCs. Nearly every sample came with metadata listing a de-identified subject ID, COVID-19 status, age in years and sex. The samples were drawn from two sources: the first 160 participants of the ongoing ImmuneRACE study, and 950 to 1,500 subjects contributed by 6 global collaborators. HLA class I and class II types, where available, came from metadata supplied by the sample provider rather than from assay-based typing. Deeply sampled blood TCRbeta repertoires from subjects exposed to, actively infected with, or recovered from COVID-19 were included in the dataset. The repertoires were released in a freely available public database meant as a resource for research on the immune response to SARS-CoV-2. Study-wide conclusions, independent of this receptor: The amount of clinical and demographic metadata varied by source and participant and was provided uncurated.

In Seattle, one collaborating source enrolled patients while the infection was active and tracked those patients longitudinally over the course of disease. Each collaborating institution followed its own protocols to collect whole blood in K2EDTA tubes. For TCRbeta analysis, collaborator samples were shipped as frozen whole blood, as isolated PBMCs, or as DNA extracted from either sample type. Via the germline V gene, CDR1 is MNHEY and CDR2 SVGAGI. The cysteine opens and the phenylalanine closes a CDR3 of 15 amino acids. CDR3 DNA only is kept here, 45 bases in frame from base 1. Trimming removed 8 bases from V and 0 bases from J; the gene matches leave 7 bases unexplained.

The sequence links TRBV6-5 to TRBJ2-7, and 10 junctional nucleotides match TRBD2. Source material: peripheral blood. The TCR originated in a man between 60 and 75 years old with COVID-19, enrolled during active disease. The sequenced DNA is TGTGCCAGCCTTAGGACTAGCGGCCTCTCCTACGAGCAGTACTTC. It translates to CASLRTSGLSYEQYF.